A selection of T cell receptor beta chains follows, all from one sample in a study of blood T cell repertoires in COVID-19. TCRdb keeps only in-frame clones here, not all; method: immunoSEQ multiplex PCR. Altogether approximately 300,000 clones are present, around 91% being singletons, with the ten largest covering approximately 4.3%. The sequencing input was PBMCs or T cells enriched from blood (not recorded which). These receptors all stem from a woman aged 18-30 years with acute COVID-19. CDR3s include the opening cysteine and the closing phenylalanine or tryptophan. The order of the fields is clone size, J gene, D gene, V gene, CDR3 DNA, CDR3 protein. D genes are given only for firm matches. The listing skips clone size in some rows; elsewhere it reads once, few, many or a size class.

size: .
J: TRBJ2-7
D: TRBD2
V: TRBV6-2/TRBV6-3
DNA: TGTGCCAGCAGTTACTCAGCTAGCGGGAGGGCCCCCTCTACGGAGCAGTACTTC
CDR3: CASSYSASGRAPSTEQYF

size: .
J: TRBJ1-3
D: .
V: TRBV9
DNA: TGTGCCAGCAGCGCGAGGGTAGCTGGAAACACCATATATTTT
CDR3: CASSARVAGNTIYF

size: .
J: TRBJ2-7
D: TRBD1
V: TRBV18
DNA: TGTGCCAGCTCCGTTGGACAGGGACCCGAGCAGTACTTC
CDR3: CASSVGQGPEQYF

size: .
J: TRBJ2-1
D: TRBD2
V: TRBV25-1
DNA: TGTGCCAGCAGTTCACCTGGCCTAGCGGGAGGAGGTAATGAGCAGTTCTTC
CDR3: CASSSPGLAGGGNEQFF

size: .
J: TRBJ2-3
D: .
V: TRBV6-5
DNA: TGTGCCAGCAGTTACACTTTAGCCGATACGCAGTATTTT
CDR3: CASSYTLADTQYF

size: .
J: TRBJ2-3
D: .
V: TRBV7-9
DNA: TGTGCCAGCATGAGACTAGGCTTCACAGATACGCAGTATTTT
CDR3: CASMRLGFTDTQYF

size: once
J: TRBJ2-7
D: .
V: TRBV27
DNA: TGTGCCAGCAGTTCGTCCCCCTACGAGCAGTACTTC
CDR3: CASSSSPYEQYF

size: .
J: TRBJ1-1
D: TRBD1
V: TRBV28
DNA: TGTGCCAGCAACGTCCCGGGACAGGGGATGAACACTGAAGCTTTCTTT
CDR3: CASNVPGQGMNTEAFF

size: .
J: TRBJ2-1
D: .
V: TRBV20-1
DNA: TGCAGTGCTAGAACAGGCCTGCAGTTCTTC
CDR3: CSARTGLQFF

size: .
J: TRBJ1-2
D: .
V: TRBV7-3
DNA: TGTGCCAGCAGCTTAAACCCCGAGCCTGGAGGAGGCTACACCTTC
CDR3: CASSLNPEPGGGYTF

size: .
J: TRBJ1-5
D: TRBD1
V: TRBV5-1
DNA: TGCGCCAGCAGCCCTACAGGGGATCAGCCCCAGCATTTT
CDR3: CASSPTGDQPQHF

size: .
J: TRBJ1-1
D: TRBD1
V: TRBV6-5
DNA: TGTGCCAGCCACGGAGGGGGCTGGGGTACTGAAGCTTTCTTT
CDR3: CASHGGGWGTEAFF

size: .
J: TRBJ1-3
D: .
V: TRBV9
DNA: TGTGCCAGCAGCGTAGGAGGGCGGTTCTCTGGAAACACCATATATTTT
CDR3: CASSVGGRFSGNTIYF

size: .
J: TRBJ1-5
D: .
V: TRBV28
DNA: TGTGCCAGCAGTTTGCGGGGGGATCAGCCCCAGCATTTT
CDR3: CASSLRGDQPQHF

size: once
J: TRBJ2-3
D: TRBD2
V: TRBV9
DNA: TGTGCCAGCAGCGTCCGACCCACTAGCGCAGATACGCAGTATTTT
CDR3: CASSVRPTSADTQYF

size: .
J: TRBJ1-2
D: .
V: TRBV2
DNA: TGTGCCAGCAGCTTATACACCTTC
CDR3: CASSLYTF

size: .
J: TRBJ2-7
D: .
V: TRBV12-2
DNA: TGTGCAAGTCGCTTAGATGCCGGACAGGCCTCCTACGAGCAGTACTTC
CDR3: CASRLDAGQASYEQYF

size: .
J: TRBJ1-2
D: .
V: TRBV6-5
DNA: TGTGCCAGCAGTCTTACTATTAGTGGATATGGCTACACCTTC
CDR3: CASSLTISGYGYTF

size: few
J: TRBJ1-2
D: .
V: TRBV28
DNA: TGTGCCAGCAGTTTGGAACTCGACAGCCGAGCTAACTATGGCTACACCTTC
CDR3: CASSLELDSRANYGYTF

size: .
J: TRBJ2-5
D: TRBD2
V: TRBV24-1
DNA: TGTGCCACCTCGGGACTAGCGGGAGCTAAAGAGACCCAGTACTTC
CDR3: CATSGLAGAKETQYF

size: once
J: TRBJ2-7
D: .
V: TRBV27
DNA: TGTGCCAGCAGTTCGCCCAAGGACAGCCACTACGAGCAGTACTTC
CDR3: CASSSPKDSHYEQYF

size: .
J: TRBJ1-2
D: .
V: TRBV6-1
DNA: TGTGCCAGCAGTGAAGTCATTAGGCAGGGGAGTACGGACTATGGCTACACCTTC
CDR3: CASSEVIRQGSTDYGYTF

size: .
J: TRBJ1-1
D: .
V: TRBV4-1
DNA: TGCGCCAGCAGCCAACCCGAAAGAAGGGGGAGCACTGAAGCTTTCTTT
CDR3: CASSQPERRGSTEAFF

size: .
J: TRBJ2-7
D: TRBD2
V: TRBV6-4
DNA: TGTGCCAGCAGTTTAGCGGGGCGGGGCGAGCAGTACTTC
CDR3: CASSLAGRGEQYF

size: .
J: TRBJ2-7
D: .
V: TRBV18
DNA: TGTGCCAGCTCACACCCAGGCCTCTCCTACGAGCAGTACTTC
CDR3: CASSHPGLSYEQYF

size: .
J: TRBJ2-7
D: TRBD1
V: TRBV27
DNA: TGTGCCAGCAGCATGACAGGGCGATACGAGCAGTACTTC
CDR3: CASSMTGRYEQYF

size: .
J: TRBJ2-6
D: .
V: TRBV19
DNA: TGTGCCAGTTCGACAGTGGCTGGGGCCAACGTCCTGACTTTC
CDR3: CASSTVAGANVLTF

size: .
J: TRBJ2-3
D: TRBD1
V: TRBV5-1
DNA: TGCGCCAGCAGCTTGGGAGGGGGCGAAGATACGCAGTATTTT
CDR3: CASSLGGGEDTQYF

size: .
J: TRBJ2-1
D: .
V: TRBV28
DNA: TGTGCCAGCAGTTTGGCGGTTTGGGATGAGCAGTTCTTC
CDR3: CASSLAVWDEQFF

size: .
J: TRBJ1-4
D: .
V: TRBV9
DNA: TGTGCCAGCAGCGTAGGTGGACAGATTAATGAAAAACTGTTTTTT
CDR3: CASSVGGQINEKLFF

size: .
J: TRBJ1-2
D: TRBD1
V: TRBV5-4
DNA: TGTGCCAGCAGCCTTGACAGGGAGCAAGGACACGGCTACACCTTC
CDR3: CASSLDREQGHGYTF

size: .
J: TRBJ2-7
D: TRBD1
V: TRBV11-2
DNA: TGTGCCAGCAGCGTGGGACAGGAGCCTTTGTACGAGCAGTACTTC
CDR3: CASSVGQEPLYEQYF